Each of the 10 T cell receptor beta chains below was sequenced from the same sample in a study of blood T cell repertoires in COVID-19. Profiling relied on immunoSEQ multiplex PCR, and the TCRdb table lists in-frame clones only, not all of them. The sample records roughly 420,000 clones, more than 75% being singletons. Source material: PBMCs or T cells enriched from blood (not recorded which). These TCRs come from a young woman with acute COVID-19.

The chain links TRBV19 to TRBJ1-2, with a weak D call TRBD1 (6 bases). Per germline, CDR1 LNHDA and CDR2 SQIVND (reference sequence). Trimming removed 7 bases from V and 8 bases from J, with 14 bases in between. The CDR3 has 12 residues. CDR3 residues: CASIGGAHGYTF. The CDR3 nucleotides are TGTGCCAGTATCGGGGGGGCGCACGGCTACACCTTC.

The chain is built from TRBV19 and TRBJ2-1; D is perhaps TRBD2 (5 bases). The CDR3 runs to 14 residues. V lost 2 bases and J lost 4, with 9 bases in between. The germline gives CDR1 LNHDA, CDR2 SQIVND (reference sequence). The chain's CDR3 is CASSIREGYNEQFF. DNA of the CDR3: TGTGCCAGTAGTATACGCGAGGGATACAATGAGCAGTTCTTC.

The chain combines TRBV30 with TRBJ1-6; no reliable D call. Germline V lookup: CDR1 GTSNPN, CDR2 SVGIG (reference sequence). The CDR3 runs to 16 residues. Trimming took off 4 bases at V and 3 bases at J, with 16 bases between the two ends. CDR3 amino acids: CAWTAYGDFYNSPLHF. The CDR3 DNA sequence: TGTGCCTGGACCGCTTACGGGGATTTCTATAATTCACCCCTCCACTTT.

The gene calls are TRBV7-2 and TRBJ1-5, with D maybe TRBD1 (6 bases). Germline CDR1 and CDR2: SGHTA and FQGNSA. V was cut by 1 base and J by 3 bases, with 10 bases left in between. CDR3 length: 15 residues. CDR3 amino acids: CASSLEGGDNQPQHF. The DNA for the CDR3 is TGTGCCAGCAGCTTAGAGGGGGGGGACAATCAGCCCCAGCATTTT. The whole variable domain, remainder taken from reference TRBV7-2 and TRBJ1-5, is GAGVSQSPSNKVTEKGKDVELRCDPISGHTALYWYRQSLGQGLEFLIYFQGNSAPDKSGLPSDRFSAERTGGSVSTLTIQRTQQEDSAVYLCASSLEGGDNQPQHFGDGTRLSIL.

This clone was seen a handful of times. The chain joins TRBV29-1 to TRBJ1-6; D is possibly TRBD1 (5 bases). The germline V and J ends were trimmed by 8 bases and 11 bases, with 22 bases remaining between them. CDR3 length: 14 amino acids. CDR1 and CDR2 (germline): SQVTM, ANQGSEA. The CDR3 bases are TGCAGCCCGGGAGCCAGGGCGTGTCTGACACCCCTCCACTTT. It codes for CSPGARACLTPLHF.

The chain is built from TRBV18 and TRBJ2-7; D may be TRBD1 (6 bases). The germline V gene has CDR1 KGHSH and CDR2 LQKENI. Trimming shortened V by 3 bases and J by 4 bases, and 16 bases separated the two germline ends. CDR3 size: 15 residues. DNA for the CDR3: TGTGCCAGCTCACCGGCGCCGGGACATCCTTACGAGCAGTACTTC. As protein: CASSPAPGHPYEQYF.

This sequence joins TRBV7-2 and TRBJ1-1; D might be TRBD1 (5 bases). The V and J ends lost 5 bases and 4 bases respectively, with 11 bases between them. Per germline, CDR1 SGHTA and CDR2 FQGNSA. CDR3 length: 13 amino acids. The CDR3 region has the DNA TGTGCCAGCAGCGTAAGGGGTAGCACTGAAGCTTTCTTT. It specifies CASSVRGSTEAFF.

The chain has TRBV30 and TRBJ1-1; weak D call: TRBD1 (6 bases). The CDR3 spans 13 residues. V lost 1 base to trimming and J lost 6 bases, with 12 bases between them. From germline, CDR1 is GTSNPN and CDR2 SVGIG (reference sequence). This CDR3 reads CAWSGGAGAEAFF. CDR3 DNA: TGTGCCTGGAGTGGAGGGGCAGGGGCTGAAGCTTTCTTT.

The chain is built from TRBV19 and TRBJ1-5; D is unclear. From germline, CDR1 is LNHDA and CDR2 SQIVND (reference sequence). This CDR3 region has 12 residues. Trimming took 6 bases from V and 4 from J, leaving 7 bases between them. CDR3 coding DNA: TGTGCCAGTAGGTACAAAAATCAGCCCCAGCATTTT. The encoded protein is CASRYKNQPQHF.

This clone was counted a single time. The chain employs TRBV2 and TRBJ2-3; D may be TRBD1 (6 bases). The CDR3 is 13 residues long. Trimming removed 8 bases at V and 3 bases at J, with 12 bases between. Looked up from germline, CDR1 is SNHLY and CDR2 is FYNNEI. The CDR3 reads CASRAGETDTQYF. The CDR3 DNA reads TGTGCCAGCCGCGCAGGGGAGACAGATACGCAGTATTTT. Complete variable domain (other parts from reference TRBV2 and TRBJ2-3): EPEVTQTPSHQVTQMGQEVILRCVPISNHLYFYWYRQILGQKVEFLVSFYNNEISEKSEIFDDQFSVERPDGSNFTLKIRSTKLEDSAMYFCASRAGETDTQYFGPGTRLTVL.